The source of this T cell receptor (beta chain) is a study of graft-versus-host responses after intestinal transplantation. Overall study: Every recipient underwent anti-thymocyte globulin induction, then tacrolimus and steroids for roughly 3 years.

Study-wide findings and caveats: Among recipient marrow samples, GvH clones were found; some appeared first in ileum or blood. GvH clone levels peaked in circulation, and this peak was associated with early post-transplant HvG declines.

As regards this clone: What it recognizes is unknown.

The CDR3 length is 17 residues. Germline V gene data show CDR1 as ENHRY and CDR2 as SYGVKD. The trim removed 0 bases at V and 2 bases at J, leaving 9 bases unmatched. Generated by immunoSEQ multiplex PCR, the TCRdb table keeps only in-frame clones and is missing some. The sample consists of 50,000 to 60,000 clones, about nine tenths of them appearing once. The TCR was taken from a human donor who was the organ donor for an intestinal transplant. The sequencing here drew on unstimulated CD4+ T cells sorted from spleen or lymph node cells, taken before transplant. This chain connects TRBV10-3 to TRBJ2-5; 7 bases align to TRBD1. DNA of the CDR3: TGTGCCATCAGTGAGTCAAGGACAGGTCCGACTCAAGAGACCCAGTACTTC. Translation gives CAISESRTGPTQETQYF.